This T cell receptor beta chain comes out of a study of identical twins. From germline, CDR1 is GTSNPN and CDR2 SVGIG (reference sequence). The CDR3 contains 10 residues. The V and J ends lost 4 bases and 14 bases respectively, with 13 bases between them. TCRdb ran MiXCR on the 5' RACE reads and lists one entry per CDR3 protein. Among approximately 590,000 distinct CDR3 sequences listed, approximately 10% were seen once. This clonotype was observed a handful of times. These same records also appear under a second study, on yellow fever vaccine responses in identical twins.

The sample was PBMCs. The chain is built from TRBV30 and TRBJ2-3; D is ambiguous. The TCR comes from a woman aged 18-35 years in good health. CDR3 amino acids: CAWKPARLYF. The CDR3 DNA sequence: TGTGCCTGGAAACCGGCCAGGCTGTATTTT.